This T cell receptor (beta chain) was sequenced during a study of patients and donors after allogeneic stem cell transplantation. The CDR3 is 16 amino acids. V lost 1 base to trimming and J lost 3 bases; unmatched junction nucleotides: 7. Germline CDR1 reads SNHLY; CDR2 reads FYNNEI. MiXCR, run by TCRdb on the RT-PCR reads, gives a single entry per CDR3 protein. The table lists some 960,000 distinct CDR3 sequences, approximately 18% of them singletons. This clonotype originated in a human donor who was either an allogeneic HSCT recipient or a stem cell or donor lymphocyte infusion donor (not recorded which). It is not recorded whose cells these are; they may come from a transplant donor. Material: blood, either unsorted or a sorted T cell fraction (not recorded which). V and J are TRBV2 and TRBJ2-7; TRBD2 aligns across 9 bases. As DNA, the CDR3 is TGTGCCAGCAGTGAAGTTTGGACTAGCGCGTACTACGAGCAGTACTTC. Translation: CASSEVWTSAYYEQYF.